The sample holds a few counts of the clone carrying this T cell receptor (beta chain). V was clipped by 6 bases and J by 8 bases, with 14 bases between them. CDR1 and CDR2 (germline): MNHEY, SMNVEV (reference sequence). This CDR3 has 14 residues. TCRdb reprocessed the 5' RACE reads via MiXCR and lists one record per CDR3 protein. This table holds fewer than 350,000 distinct CDR3 sequences, around 3.9% found once. This record belongs to a study of T cells after yellow fever vaccination. Study summary: The fractions with low cell numbers were processed using SMART-Seq v4 Ultra Low Input.

Sequenced here: PBMCs, sampled on the day of the yellow fever booster vaccination. The rearrangement joins TRBV27 to TRBJ1-6; D is undetermined. The sequence was collected from a man aged 18 to 35 who received the YFV17D yellow fever vaccine. DNA of the CDR3: TGTGCCAGCAGGCAGCTCTCATATGATTCACCCCTCCACTTT. Translated: CASRQLSYDSPLHF.